The T cell receptor (beta chain) under discussion was sequenced for a study of technical replicates of blood from a handful of donors. Germline values: CDR1 LGHNA, CDR2 YNFKEQ. The CDR3 spans 21 residues. V lost 2 bases, J lost 1 base, and 21 bases stayed unmatched. Measured with immunoSEQ multiplex PCR; TCRdb has only the in-frame clones, and not every one. The sample holds about 94,000 clones; more than 90% are singletons and the top ten take approximately 0.22%. The origin of this receptor is a human donor in good health. Sequenced input: T cells isolated from PBMCs. V is TRBV4-2 and J is TRBJ2-3; 7 bases fit TRBD2. For the CDR3, the DNA is TGTGCCAGCAGCCAAACTATGGCCGGACTAGTGGAGAAGATCGGCACAGATACGCAGTATTTT. This sequence encodes CASSQTMAGLVEKIGTDTQYF.